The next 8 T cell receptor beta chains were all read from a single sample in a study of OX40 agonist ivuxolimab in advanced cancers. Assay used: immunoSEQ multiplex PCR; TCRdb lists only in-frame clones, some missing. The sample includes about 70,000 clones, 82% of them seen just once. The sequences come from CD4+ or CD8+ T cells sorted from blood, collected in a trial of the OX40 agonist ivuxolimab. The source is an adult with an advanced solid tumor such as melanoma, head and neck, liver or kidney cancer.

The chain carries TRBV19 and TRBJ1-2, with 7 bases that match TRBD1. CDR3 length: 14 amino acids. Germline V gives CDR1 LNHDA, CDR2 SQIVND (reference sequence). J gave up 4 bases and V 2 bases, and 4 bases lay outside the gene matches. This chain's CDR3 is CASSISGTVYGYTF. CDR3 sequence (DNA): TGTGCCAGTAGTATATCCGGGACAGTCTATGGCTACACCTTC.

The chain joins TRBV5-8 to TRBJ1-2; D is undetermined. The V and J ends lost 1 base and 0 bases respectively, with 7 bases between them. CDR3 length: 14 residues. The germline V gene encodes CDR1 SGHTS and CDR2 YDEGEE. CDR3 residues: CASSLKDSNYGYTF. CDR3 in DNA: TGTGCCAGCAGCTTGAAGGACTCTAACTATGGCTACACCTTC.

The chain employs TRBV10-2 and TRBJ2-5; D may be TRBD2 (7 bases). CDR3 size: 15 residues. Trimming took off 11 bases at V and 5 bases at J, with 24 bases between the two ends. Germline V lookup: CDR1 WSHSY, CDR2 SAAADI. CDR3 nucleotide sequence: TGCGCCTGCCGGGATGGAGGGGGGGCCTGGGAGACCCAGTACTTC. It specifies CACRDGGGAWETQYF.

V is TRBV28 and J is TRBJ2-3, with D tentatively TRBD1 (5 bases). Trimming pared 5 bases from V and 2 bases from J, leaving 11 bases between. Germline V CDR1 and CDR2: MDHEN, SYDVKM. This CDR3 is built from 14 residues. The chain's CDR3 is CASSLQGDTDTQYF. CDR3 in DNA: TGTGCCAGCAGTCTTCAGGGCGACACAGATACGCAGTATTTT. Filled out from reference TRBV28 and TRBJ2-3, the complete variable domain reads DVKVTQSSRYLVKRTGEKVFLECVQDMDHENMFWYRQDPGLGLRLIYFSYDVKMKEKGDIPEGYSVSREKKERFSLILESASTNQTSMYLCASSLQGDTDTQYFGPGTRLTVL.

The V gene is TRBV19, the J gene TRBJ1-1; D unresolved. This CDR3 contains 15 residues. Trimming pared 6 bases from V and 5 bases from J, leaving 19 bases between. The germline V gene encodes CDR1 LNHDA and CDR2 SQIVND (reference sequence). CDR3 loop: CASSITTGRGTEAFF. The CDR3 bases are TGTGCCAGTAGCATAACGACGGGCCGTGGGACTGAAGCTTTCTTT.

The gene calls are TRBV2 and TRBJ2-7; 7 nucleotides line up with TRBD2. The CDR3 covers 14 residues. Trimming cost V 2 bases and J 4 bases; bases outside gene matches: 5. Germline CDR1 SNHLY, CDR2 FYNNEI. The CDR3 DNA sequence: TGTGCCAGCAGTGAACGGCGGGAGATATACGAGCAGTACTTC. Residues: CASSERREIYEQYF.

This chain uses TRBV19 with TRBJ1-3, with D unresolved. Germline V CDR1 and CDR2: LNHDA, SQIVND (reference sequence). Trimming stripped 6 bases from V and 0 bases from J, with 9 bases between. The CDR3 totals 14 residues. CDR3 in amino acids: CASRVTFSGNTIYF. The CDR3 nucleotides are TGTGCCAGTAGGGTAACCTTCTCTGGAAACACCATATATTTT.

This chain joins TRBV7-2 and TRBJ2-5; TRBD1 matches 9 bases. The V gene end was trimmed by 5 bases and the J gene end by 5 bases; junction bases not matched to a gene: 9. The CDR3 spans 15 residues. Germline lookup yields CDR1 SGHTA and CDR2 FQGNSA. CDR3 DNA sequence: TGTGCCAGCAGCCCGAGGGGACAGGGCGGGGAGACCCAGTACTTC. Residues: CASSPRGQGGETQYF.